The 20 T cell receptor beta chains given below trace back to one sample, sequenced in a study of blood T cell repertoires in COVID-19. The repertoire was sequenced with immunoSEQ multiplex PCR; TCRdb's copy has only in-frame clones and lacks some. The repertoire holds under 200,000 clones, with about 86% as singletons. The material sequenced was peripheral blood. These receptors all come from a man between 60 and 70 years old with acute or convalescent COVID-19.

This clone came up a few times. The chain has TRBV11-2 and TRBJ2-7, with D unclear. The germline gives CDR1 SGHAT, CDR2 FQNNGV. This CDR3 has 14 residues. Trimming stripped 5 bases from V and 3 bases from J, with 14 bases between. As DNA, the CDR3 is TGTGCCAGCAGCCGATTTCAGTCAGACTACGAGCAGTACTTC. Translating gives CASSRFQSDYEQYF.

The rearrangement links TRBV29-1 to TRBJ1-3; 9 nucleotides line up with TRBD1. V trimming: 2 bases; J trimming: 6 bases; junction bases outside the gene matches: 2. The CDR3 contains 13 residues. Germline loops: CDR1 SQVTM, CDR2 ANQGSEA. The CDR3 spells CSVEWTGANTIYF. CDR3 DNA sequence: TGCAGCGTTGAATGGACAGGGGCAAACACCATATATTTT.

The rearrangement joins TRBV5-1 to TRBJ2-7, with D possibly TRBD1 on 7 matching bases. This CDR3 has 17 residues. Germline assignment: CDR1 SGHRS and CDR2 YFSETQ. Trimming took off 2 bases at V and 1 base at J, with 19 bases between the two ends. CDR3 DNA sequence: TGCGCCAGCAGCTTTTACCTAGCAGGGGGGATGTCCTACGAGCAGTACTTC. Protein sequence: CASSFYLAGGMSYEQYF.

The J gene is TRBJ2-7, the V gene TRBV5-1; 8 bases align to TRBD1. The CDR3 loop spans 16 amino acids. The V gene end was trimmed by 4 bases and the J gene end by 1 base; junction bases not matched to a gene: 10. Germline V gene data show CDR1 as SGHRS and CDR2 as YFSETQ. The CDR3 nucleotides are TGCGCCAGCAGCCCGGGCCCGACAGGGGTATCCTACGAGCAGTACTTC. It codes for CASSPGPTGVSYEQYF.

The CDR3 region has the DNA TGCGCCAGCAGCACCGGGACAGGGGGCCTGCAAGAGACCCAGTACTTC. Its protein product is CASSTGTGGLQETQYF. The chain recombines TRBV5-1 with TRBJ2-5; 12 bases agree with TRBD1. The CDR3 extends over 16 amino acids. The V and J ends lost 4 bases and 2 bases, in that order; junction bases with no gene match: 6. The germline V gene has CDR1 SGHRS and CDR2 YFSETQ. Variable domain in full (rest from reference TRBV5-1 and TRBJ2-5): KAGVTQTPRYLIKTRGQQVTLSCSPISGHRSVSWYQQTPGQGLQFLFEYFSETQRNKGNFPGRFSGRQFSNSRSEMNVSTLELGDSALYLCASSTGTGGLQETQYFGPGTRLLVL.

The chain is built from TRBV18 and TRBJ1-2; perhaps TRBD1 as D (5 bases). Germline CDR1 reads KGHSH; CDR2 reads LQKENI. V lost 6 bases and J 7 bases, leaving 18 bases between the germline ends. The CDR3 consists of 14 residues. CDR3 sequence reads: CASSTAGPALGYTF. The DNA of the CDR3 is TGTGCCAGCTCGACAGCAGGCCCGGCCCTTGGCTACACCTTC.

The chain carries TRBV6-5 and TRBJ1-4, with D possibly being TRBD1 (5 bases). The ends were cut back, 2 bases at V and 10 bases at J, with 14 bases in the middle. Germline CDR1 reads MNHEY; CDR2 reads SVGAGI. The CDR3 runs 14 residues. DNA of the CDR3: TGTGCCAGCAGTTACGGCAGGGCGGAGGGAAAACTGTTTTTT. Translation gives CASSYGRAEGKLFF.

The V gene is TRBV27, the J gene TRBJ1-6; no firm D call. Trimming stripped 7 bases from V and 6 bases from J, with 16 bases between. The CDR3 runs 15 residues. CDR1 and CDR2 from the germline V gene are MNHEY and SMNVEV (reference sequence). This chain's CDR3 is CASNLRGLGNSPLHF. The CDR3 region has the DNA TGTGCCAGCAATCTTAGAGGGCTGGGTAATTCACCCCTCCACTTT.

The count of this clone is one. The chain joins TRBV11-2 to TRBJ2-6, with TRBD2 identical over 8 bases. Trimming cost V 5 bases and J 1 base; bases outside gene matches: 10. Germline CDR1 and CDR2: SGHAT and FQNNGV. This CDR3 is built from 18 residues. In nucleotides, the CDR3 is TGTGCCAGCAGCCCTGGGCTAGCGGGCGCATCTGGGGCCAACGTCCTGACTTTC. It is translated as CASSPGLAGASGANVLTF. The variable domain in full, with the rest retrieved from reference TRBV11-2 and TRBJ2-6, is EAGVAQSPRYKIIEKRQSVAFWCNPISGHATLYWYQQILGQGPKLLIQFQNNGVVDDSQLPKDRFSAERLKGVDSTLKIQPAKLEDSAVYLCASSPGLAGASGANVLTFGAGSRLTVL.

V gene TRBV28 combines with J gene TRBJ2-3; 7 bases map to TRBD2. The germline CDR1 and CDR2 sequences are MDHEN and SYDVKM. Trimming cost V 5 bases and J 3 bases; bases outside gene matches: 5. The CDR3 sequence is 14 residues long. The CDR3 nucleotides are TGTGCCAGCAGTCTGGGGGGGAGTACAGATACGCAGTATTTT. Protein: CASSLGGSTDTQYF.

The gene calls are TRBV6-1 and TRBJ1-5; D gene uncertain. In germline, CDR1 is MNHNS, CDR2 SASEGT. V lost 3 bases and J lost 7, with 16 bases in between. This CDR3 region has 15 residues. The CDR3 nucleotides read TGTGCCAGCAGTGATTTGGGGAACGGAGGGCAGCCCCAGCATTTT. Amino acids: CASSDLGNGGQPQHF.

This sequence joins TRBV28 and TRBJ2-7; TRBD2 agrees at 7 bases. Germline V gene data show CDR1 as MDHEN and CDR2 as SYDVKM. The CDR3 is 16 amino acids. Trimming at V came to 2 bases and at J to 2 bases, leaving 9 bases not matched to a gene. The CDR3 nucleotides are TGTGCCAGCAGTTTAGATAGCGGGCGTATTACCTACGAGCAGTACTTC. Its protein is CASSLDSGRITYEQYF.

The gene calls are TRBV9 and TRBJ1-1; the D is unclear. The V end lost 0 bases, the J end lost 7 bases, and 7 bases lay between the germline ends. Germline V lookup: CDR1 SGDLS, CDR2 YYNGEE. CDR3 length: 12 amino acids. This CDR3 is CASSVAGREAFF. Here the CDR3 DNA reads TGTGCCAGCAGCGTAGCTGGGCGTGAAGCTTTCTTT.

The chain links TRBV19 to TRBJ2-7; no reliable D call. There are 17 residues in the CDR3. Germline loops: CDR1 LNHDA, CDR2 SQIVND (reference sequence). Trimming took off 0 bases at V and 4 bases at J, with 19 bases between the two ends. The CDR3 sequence is CASSIDLAINSLYEQYF. CDR3 DNA: TGTGCCAGTAGTATAGATCTGGCAATTAATAGCCTTTACGAGCAGTACTTC.

CDR3 region: CASSPFEGANTEAFF. In nucleotides, the CDR3 is TGTGCCAGCTCACCATTCGAGGGGGCGAACACTGAAGCTTTCTTT. The chain links TRBV18 to TRBJ1-1, with 7 bases lining up with TRBD1. Trimming cost V 2 bases and J 1 base; bases outside gene matches: 4. Germline V CDR1 and CDR2: KGHSH, LQKENI. This CDR3 has 15 residues.

The chain links TRBV24-1 to TRBJ2-3, with 10 bases that match TRBD2. V dropped 0 bases and J dropped 6; count of bases not matched to a gene: 8. The CDR3 extends over 17 amino acids. CDR1 and CDR2 (germline): KGHDR, SFDVKD. The CDR3 DNA reads TGTGCCACCAGTGATTTGGAAAGCGGGAGGGCCATGGATACGCAGTATTTT. As protein: CATSDLESGRAMDTQYF.

This sequence joins TRBV30 and TRBJ1-5, with unresolved D. V gave up 0 bases and J gave up 0 bases, with 6 bases separating them. The CDR3 sequence is 14 residues long. Germline CDR1 reads GTSNPN; CDR2 reads SVGIG (reference sequence). The CDR3 DNA is TGTGCCTGGAGTGTCTTAGTTAGCAATCAGCCCCAGCATTTT. Protein product: CAWSVLVSNQPQHF.

The chain uses TRBV6-6 and TRBJ1-6; 9 nucleotides agree with TRBD1. The CDR3 is 13 amino acids. Germline assignment: CDR1 MNHNY and CDR2 SVGAGI (reference sequence). V shed 7 bases and J 7 bases; nucleotides not matched to a gene: 2. This CDR3 is CASTGQGNSPLHF. CDR3 nucleotides: TGTGCCAGCACCGGACAGGGGAATTCACCCCTCCACTTT.

The chain is built from TRBV28 and TRBJ1-1; TRBD1 aligns across 7 bases. The length of the CDR3 is 13 residues. Germline V gene data show CDR1 as MDHEN and CDR2 as SYDVKM. V shed 4 bases and J 10 bases; nucleotides not matched to a gene: 9. CDR3 coding DNA: TGTGCCAGCAGTTCCACCGGGACAGTGCCAGCTTTCTTT. This gives the protein CASSSTGTVPAFF.

The chain uses TRBV20-1 and TRBJ2-3, with 10 bases that match TRBD2. Germline CDR1 DFQATT, CDR2 SNEGSKA (reference sequence). J was trimmed by 4 bases and V by 3 bases; bases with no gene match: 4. The CDR3 is 14 residues long. Here the CDR3 reads CSASLAGAADTQYF. CDR3 nucleotides: TGCAGTGCTAGTCTAGCGGGAGCTGCAGATACGCAGTATTTT.